This TCR beta chain came from a study of PD-1 blockade in mismatch repair-deficient tumors. The wider study: Enrolled about 2012-2016, patients had progressing, pretreated mismatch repair-deficient cancers of around twelve types.

Findings and caveats of the study: Tumor-resident clones, often undetectable pretreatment in blood, expanded then contracted after pembrolizumab.

Some clones are missing from TCRdb's copy, which holds only in-frame ones; the method was immunoSEQ multiplex PCR. This repertoire shows 95,000 to 150,000 clones, 86% found once; its top ten account for approximately 12%. Germline V lookup: CDR1 GTSNPN, CDR2 SVGIG (reference sequence). Between the trimmed V and J ends, which lost 2 bases and 4 bases, there was a span of 11 bases. The CDR3 has 14 residues. Concerning this clone itself: The antigen remains unidentified.

TCRs were sequenced from a few patients responding to pembrolizumab. The clonotype was recovered from an adult with mismatch repair-deficient cancer. The rearrangement joins TRBV30 to TRBJ1-4, with TRBD1 as a possible D gene (5 bases). The source material was peripheral blood, sampled 44 weeks after starting pembrolizumab. The CDR3 DNA reads as TGTGCCTGGAGTTTAAGGGGCATTAATGAAAAACTGTTTTTT. Translated: CAWSLRGINEKLFF.